A single sample is the source of the 12 T cell receptor beta chains below, sequenced in a study of T-cell reconstitution after alpha-beta-depleted transplantation in children. Library preparation (for TCRbeta) was performed with unique molecular identifiers. One entry per CDR3 protein results from TCRdb running MiXCR on the PCR reads. The sample yields 90,000 to 120,000 distinct CDR3 sequences, about 6.5% seen once. This specimen was PBMCs, mostly from graft donor cells, taken 360 days after TCRalphabeta/CD19-depleted stem cell transplant. The receptors were gathered from a male patient between 2 and 15 years old who had a stem cell transplant for acute lymphoblastic leukemia, so the T cells may come from the graft donor.

This clonotype occurred a few times. This chain's CDR3 is CASTGRAETQYF. The CDR3 coding sequence is TGTGCCAGTACAGGGAGGGCCGAGACCCAGTACTTC. The chain couples TRBV5-6 to TRBJ2-5; D may be TRBD2 (7 bases). This CDR3 contains 12 residues. V dropped 8 bases and J dropped 5 bases, with 13 bases sitting between them. CDR1 is SGHDT, CDR2 YYEEEE, per germline.

This clonotype was counted only a few times. The CDR3 nucleotides read TGTGCCAGCTCGAAGGACGCCGGCCCAGAGACCCAGTACTTC. Protein sequence: CASSKDAGPETQYF. This sequence joins TRBV18 and TRBJ2-5, with D unclear. There are 14 residues in the CDR3. Per germline, CDR1 KGHSH and CDR2 LQKENI. V was shortened by 6 bases and J by 4 bases, with 15 bases between the two germline ends.

This chain joins TRBV2 and TRBJ2-7, with D maybe TRBD2 (5 bases). Germline V gene lookup returns CDR1 SNHLY and CDR2 FYNNEI. The ends were cut back, 6 bases at V and 3 bases at J, with 6 bases in the middle. The CDR3 is 11 amino acids. CDR3: CASRRVYEQYF. CDR3 in DNA: TGTGCCAGCAGGAGGGTCTACGAGCAGTACTTC.

This clonotype was seen ten or more times. This chain links TRBV11-3 with TRBJ2-2; D is unclear. The CDR3 runs to 14 residues. Germline V CDR1 and CDR2: SGHNT, YENEEA. V gave up 1 base and J gave up 4 bases, with 7 bases separating them. This CDR3 is CASSLAAATGELFF. The CDR3 DNA reads as TGTGCCAGCAGCTTAGCAGCAGCCACCGGGGAGCTGTTTTTT.

This clonotype was recorded a few times. J is TRBJ1-4 and V is TRBV7-8; D perhaps matches TRBD1 (5 bases). The CDR3 contains 14 residues. Germline CDR1 is SGHVS and CDR2 is FQNEAQ. Trimming took off 2 bases at V and 6 bases at J, with 10 bases between the two ends. As DNA, the CDR3 is TGTGCCAGCAGCTTACGGGGGAAGGATGAAAAACTGTTTTTT. Translation: CASSLRGKDEKLFF.

The chain carries TRBV4-3 and TRBJ1-3; D remains ambiguous. V dropped 0 bases and J dropped 0 bases, with 15 bases sitting between them. The CDR3 runs to 18 residues. The V gene's germline CDR1 is LGHNA and CDR2 YSLEER. The CDR3 bases are TGCGCCAGCAGCCAAGAATGGGCCGGAGGCACCTCTGGAAACACCATATATTTT. It is translated as CASSQEWAGGTSGNTIYF.

Only a few counts were recorded for this clonotype. The V call is TRBV9, the J call TRBJ2-7; perhaps TRBD2 as D (6 bases). The CDR3 is made up of 13 amino acids. V lost 7 bases, J lost 3 bases, and 14 bases lay in between. Germline V lookup: CDR1 SGDLS, CDR2 YYNGEE. Here the CDR3 reads CASSSAGSYEQYF. In nucleotides, the CDR3 is TGTGCCAGCTCTTCAGCCGGGAGCTACGAGCAGTACTTC. The variable domain in full, with the rest retrieved from reference TRBV9 and TRBJ2-7, is DSGVTQTPKHLITATGQRVTLRCSPRSGDLSVYWYQQSLDQGLQFLIQYYNGEERAKGNILERFSAQQFPDLHSELNLSSLELGDSALYFCASSSAGSYEQYFGPGTRLTVT.

This clonotype showed up many times. The rearrangement joins TRBV6-1 to TRBJ2-7; 8 bases fit TRBD1. The V segment lost 6 bases and the J segment 1 base; nucleotides outside the gene matches: 2. There are 13 residues in the CDR3. The V gene's germline CDR1 is MNHNS and CDR2 SASEGT. The CDR3 nucleotides are TGTGCCAGCAGGGACAGGGAGTCCTACGAGCAGTACTTC. Translation gives CASRDRESYEQYF.

This clonotype was counted many times. As DNA, the CDR3 is TGTGCCAGCAGTTTTTCAGCGGGAGGGCTATACAATGAGCAGTTCTTC. Translation gives CASSFSAGGLYNEQFF. The V call is TRBV28, the J call TRBJ2-1; 10 bases map to TRBD2. The V and J ends lost 3 bases and 4 bases, in that order; junction bases with no gene match: 6. This CDR3 region has 16 residues. The germline gives CDR1 MDHEN, CDR2 SYDVKM.

The sample holds many counts of this clonotype. The chain carries TRBV27 and TRBJ2-1, with D tentatively TRBD2 (6 bases). V was cut by 4 bases and J by 0 bases, with 13 bases left in between. There are 16 residues in the CDR3. Germline values: CDR1 MNHEY, CDR2 SMNVEV (reference sequence). CDR3 in DNA: TGTGCCAGCAGTTGGGGCGGGACGATCTCCTACAATGAGCAGTTCTTC. Protein product: CASSWGGTISYNEQFF.

Worth noting for this clonotype: This could be a read error, since a much larger clone is one nucleotide away. V and J are TRBV5-1 and TRBJ2-1; a weak D match, TRBD1 (6 bases). The germline V gene encodes CDR1 SGHRS and CDR2 YFSETQ. The CDR3 covers 15 residues. CDR3 DNA: TGCTCCAGCAGCTTGCTACAGGGAACCTACAATGAGCAGTTCTTC. This encodes CSSSLLQGTYNEQFF.

There are a few counts of this clonotype. V is TRBV4-3 and J is TRBJ2-5; 7 nucleotides match TRBD2. The junction had 10 bases not matched to a gene; V was cut back by 4 bases and J by 5 bases. This CDR3 is 15 amino acids long. Per the germline V gene, CDR1 is LGHNA and CDR2 is YSLEER. The CDR3 sequence is CASSRLTGGSETQYF. The CDR3, as DNA: TGCGCCAGCAGCCGCTTGACCGGGGGGAGTGAGACCCAGTACTTC.